This entry describes one TCR beta chain. No antigen is known for it. Generated by immunoSEQ multiplex PCR, the TCRdb table keeps only in-frame clones and is missing some. Of roughly 20,000 clones listed, around 80% are singletons. The CDR3 sequence is 15 residues long. Trimming cost V 5 bases and J 4 bases; bases outside gene matches: 10. Germline lookup yields CDR1 SGHTA and CDR2 FQGNSA. The data derive from a study of somatic mutations in cytotoxic T cells in rheumatoid arthritis. Study-level background: A 30 ml EDTA sample of patient blood was drawn right after diagnosis, before any treatment. In some cases, T-cell populations stained with V beta antibodies were flow-sorted at nearly 100% purity, and these included V beta1+ cells sequenced for TCRB. Study outcomes and limitations: Within the rheumatoid arthritis patients, CD8+ clonality went up as age increased (Spearman r of about 0.52). The same was not true of the healthy controls.

The chain is built from TRBV7-2 and TRBJ2-7; 8 bases agree with TRBD2. Sequenced: CD8+ T cells sorted from blood. This TCR came from an adult with rheumatoid arthritis. For the CDR3, the DNA is TGTGCCAGCAGCCCACGGGAGGGGTGGACTTACGAGCAGTACTTC. As protein: CASSPREGWTYEQYF.